One sample yielded the 9 T cell receptor beta chains listed below, sequenced in a study of cytomegalovirus exposure and HLA in healthy donors. Both 60 Vbeta primers and 13 Jbeta primers went into the PCR. Only in-frame clones appear in the TCRdb table, and some are missing; sequencing was by immunoSEQ multiplex PCR. The profile shows more than 150,000 clones, about 84% of them singletons. Sequences were obtained from PBMCs. The receptor set was obtained from a man aged 45-60 years in good health and CMV-seronegative.

This clone was counted a few times. Germline and junction disagree at one end, which may indicate a read error. V and J are TRBV7-9 and TRBJ2-2; 11 nucleotides match TRBD2. This CDR3 region has 17 residues. CDR1 and CDR2 (germline): SEHNR, FQNEAQ (reference sequence). Written as DNA, the CDR3 is TGTTCCAGCAGCCTCTATGTACTAGCGGGGGTGACCGGGGAGCTGTTTTTT. Translated: CSSSLYVLAGVTGELFF.

A remark on this clone: Sequence at one end of the junction differs from germline and may be a read error. V gene TRBV7-9 combines with J gene TRBJ1-5; 8 bases are a match to TRBD1. The V gene's germline CDR1 is SEHNR and CDR2 FQNEAQ (reference sequence). This CDR3 region has 17 residues. The CDR3 spells CSSSSGQGRVGNQPQHF. The CDR3 nucleotides are TGTTCCAGCAGCTCAGGACAGGGACGGGTGGGCAATCAGCCCCAGCATTTT.

The rearrangement joins TRBV13 to TRBJ2-5, with TRBD1 matching over 9 bases. The J call is in doubt because the DNA end fits TRBJ2-7 better. Germline V gene lookup returns CDR1 PRHDT and CDR2 FYEKMQ (reference sequence). The CDR3 loop spans 14 amino acids. In DNA, the CDR3 is TGTGCCAGCGGCACAGGGGGCGAGGTTTACGAGCAGTACTTC. Encoded protein: CASGTGGEVYEQYF.

This clone appeared once. This chain joins TRBV7-9 and TRBJ1-5; 8 positions match TRBD1. After removal of 5 bases from V and 0 bases from J, the junction contained 6 bases not matched to a gene. CDR3 length: 16 amino acids. CDR1 and CDR2 (germline): SEHNR, FQNEAQ (reference sequence). CDR3 bases: TGTGCCAGCAGCGCAACAGGGGGGGATAGCAATCAGCCCCAGCATTTT. Amino acids: CASSATGGDSNQPQHF.

This rearrangement joins TRBV5-5 to TRBJ1-1; D gene uncertain. This CDR3 comprises 14 residues. V gave up 0 bases and J gave up 1 base, with 7 bases separating them. Germline loops: CDR1 SGHKS, CDR2 YYEKEE (reference sequence). CDR3 in DNA: TGTGCCAGCAGCTTGGGTGGCGGGAACACTGAAGCTTTCTTT. Protein: CASSLGGGNTEAFF.

The rearrangement joins TRBV14 to TRBJ1-2; possible D gene TRBD1, 6 bases. The V end was cut by 4 bases, the J end by 5 bases, with 17 bases between. CDR1 is SGHDN and CDR2 is FVKESK in the germline V gene. CDR3 size: 15 residues. CDR3: CASSLRGQGLYGYTF. Here the CDR3 DNA reads TGTGCCAGCAGCCTACGGGGGCAGGGACTATATGGCTACACCTTC.

The gene calls are TRBV7-9 and TRBJ1-3; D is undetermined. From germline, CDR1 is SEHNR and CDR2 FQNEAQ (reference sequence). V lost 3 bases and J lost 1, with 4 bases in between. This CDR3 has 13 residues. In DNA form, the CDR3 reads TGTGCCAGCAGCTTTAGATCTGGAAACACCATATATTTT. As protein: CASSFRSGNTIYF. Full variable domain (outside the CDR3, taken from reference TRBV7-9 and TRBJ1-3): DTGVSQNPRHKITKRGQNVTFRCDPISEHNRLYWYRQTLGQGPEFLTYFQNEAQLEKSRLLSDRFSAERPKGSFSTLEIQRTEQGDSAMYLCASSFRSGNTIYFGEGSWLTVV.

The gene calls are TRBV9 and TRBJ2-1, with D tentatively TRBD1 (6 bases). V lost 0 bases to trimming and J lost 8 bases, with 9 bases between them. The CDR3 consists of 13 residues. CDR1 is SGDLS and CDR2 is YYNGEE in the germline V gene. The CDR3 region is CASSVAQGDEQFF. CDR3 bases: TGTGCCAGCAGCGTAGCACAGGGTGATGAGCAGTTCTTC.

CDR3 coding DNA: TGTGCCAGCAGCCCACAGGGCACAGATACGCAGTATTTT. Amino acid sequence: CASSPQGTDTQYF. The chain carries TRBV7-2 and TRBJ2-3; tentatively, D is TRBD1 (5 bases). V was pared by 5 bases and J by 1 base, with 7 bases between. From germline, CDR1 is SGHTA and CDR2 FQGNSA. The CDR3 covers 13 residues.